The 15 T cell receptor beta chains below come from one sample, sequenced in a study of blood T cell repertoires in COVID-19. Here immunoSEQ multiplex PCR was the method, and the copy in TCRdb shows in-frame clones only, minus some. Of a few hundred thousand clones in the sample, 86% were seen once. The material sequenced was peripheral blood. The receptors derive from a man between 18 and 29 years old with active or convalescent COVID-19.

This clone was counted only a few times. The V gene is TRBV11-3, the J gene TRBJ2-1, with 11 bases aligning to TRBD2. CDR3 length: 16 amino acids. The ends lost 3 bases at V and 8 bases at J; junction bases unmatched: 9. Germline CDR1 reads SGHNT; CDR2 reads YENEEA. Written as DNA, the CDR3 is TGTGCCAGCAGCTTGGATAGCGGGAGGGTTTTGGATGAGCAGTTCTTC. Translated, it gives CASSLDSGRVLDEQFF.

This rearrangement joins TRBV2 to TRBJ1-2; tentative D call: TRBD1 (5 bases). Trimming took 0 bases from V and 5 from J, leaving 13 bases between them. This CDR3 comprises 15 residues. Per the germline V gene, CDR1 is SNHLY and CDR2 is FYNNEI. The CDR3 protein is CASSEAWTLGYGYTF. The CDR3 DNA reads TGTGCCAGCAGTGAAGCTTGGACATTGGGGTATGGCTACACCTTC.

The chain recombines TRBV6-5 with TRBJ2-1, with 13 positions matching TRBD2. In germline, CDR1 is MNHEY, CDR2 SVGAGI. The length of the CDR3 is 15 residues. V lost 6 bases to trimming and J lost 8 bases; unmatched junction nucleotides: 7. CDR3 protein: CASSHGTSGIYEQFF. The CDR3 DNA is TGTGCCAGCAGCCACGGGACTAGCGGGATCTATGAGCAGTTCTTC.

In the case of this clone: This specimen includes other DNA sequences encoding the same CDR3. The CDR3 region is CASSLLGGNQPQHF. The DNA for the CDR3 is TGTGCCAGCAGTCTACTAGGTGGGAATCAGCCCCAGCATTTT. The chain has TRBV28 and TRBJ1-5; D remains unclear. Germline V gives CDR1 MDHEN, CDR2 SYDVKM. Trimming took 5 bases from V and 4 from J, leaving 12 bases between them. The CDR3 loop spans 14 amino acids.

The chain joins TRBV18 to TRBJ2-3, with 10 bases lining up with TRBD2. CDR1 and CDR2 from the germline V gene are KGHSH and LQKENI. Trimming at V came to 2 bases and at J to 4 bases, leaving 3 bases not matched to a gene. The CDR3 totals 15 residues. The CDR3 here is CASSPGSGRPDTQYF. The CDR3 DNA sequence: TGTGCCAGCTCACCAGGTAGCGGGAGGCCAGATACGCAGTATTTT.

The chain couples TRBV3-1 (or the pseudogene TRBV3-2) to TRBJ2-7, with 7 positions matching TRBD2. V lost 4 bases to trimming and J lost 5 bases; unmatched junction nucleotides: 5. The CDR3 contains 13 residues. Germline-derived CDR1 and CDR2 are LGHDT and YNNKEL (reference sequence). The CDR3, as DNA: TGTGCCAGCAGCCTCATTGGGGGGGACGAGCAGTACTTC. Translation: CASSLIGGDEQYF.

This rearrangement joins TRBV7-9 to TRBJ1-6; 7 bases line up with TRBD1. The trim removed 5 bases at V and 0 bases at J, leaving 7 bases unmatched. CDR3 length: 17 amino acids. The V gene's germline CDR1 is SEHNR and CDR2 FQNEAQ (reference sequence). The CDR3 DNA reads TGTGCCAGCAGCGCAAAGACAGGGAGCTCCTATAATTCACCCCTCCACTTT. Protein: CASSAKTGSSYNSPLHF.

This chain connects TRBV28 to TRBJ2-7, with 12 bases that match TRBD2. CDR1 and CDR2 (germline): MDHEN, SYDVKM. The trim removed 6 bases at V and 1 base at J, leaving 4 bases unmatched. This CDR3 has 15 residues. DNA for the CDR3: TGTGCCAGCAGCGCGACTAGCGGGGGATCCTACGAGCAGTACTTC. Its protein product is CASSATSGGSYEQYF.

CDR3 amino acids: CASSEIQGNTIYF. The DNA for the CDR3 is TGTGCCAGCAGTGAAATTCAGGGAAACACCATATATTTT. The chain joins TRBV6-1 to TRBJ1-3; no clear D. V dropped 2 bases and J dropped 4 bases, with 6 bases sitting between them. CDR1 is MNHNS and CDR2 is SASEGT in the germline V gene. The length of the CDR3 is 13 residues.

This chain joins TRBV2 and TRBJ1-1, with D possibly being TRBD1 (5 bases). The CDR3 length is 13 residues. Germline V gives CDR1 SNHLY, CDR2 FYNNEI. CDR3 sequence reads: CAFNWGEYTEAFF. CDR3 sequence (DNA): TGTGCGTTCAACTGGGGGGAATACACTGAAGCTTTCTTT.

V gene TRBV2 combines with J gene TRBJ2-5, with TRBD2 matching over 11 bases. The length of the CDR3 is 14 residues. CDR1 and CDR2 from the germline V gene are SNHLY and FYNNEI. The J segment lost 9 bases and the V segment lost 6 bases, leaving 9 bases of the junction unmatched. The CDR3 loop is CASRFSGGASSQYF. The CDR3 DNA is TGTGCCAGCAGGTTTAGCGGGGGGGCATCCTCCCAGTACTTC.

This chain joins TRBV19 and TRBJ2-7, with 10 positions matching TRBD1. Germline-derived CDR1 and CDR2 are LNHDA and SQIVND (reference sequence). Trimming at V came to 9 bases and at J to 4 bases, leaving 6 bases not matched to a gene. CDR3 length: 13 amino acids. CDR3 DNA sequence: TGTGCCAGAGGGGGACAGGGGCGTTACGAGCAGTACTTC. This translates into CARGGQGRYEQYF.

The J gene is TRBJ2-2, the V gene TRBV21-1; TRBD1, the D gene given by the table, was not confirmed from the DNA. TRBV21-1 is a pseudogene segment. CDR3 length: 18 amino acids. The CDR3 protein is CASSKFCQGAGATGELFF. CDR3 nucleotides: TGTGCCAGCAGCAAGTTTTGCCAGGGGGCGGGCGCAACCGGGGAGCTGTTTTTT.

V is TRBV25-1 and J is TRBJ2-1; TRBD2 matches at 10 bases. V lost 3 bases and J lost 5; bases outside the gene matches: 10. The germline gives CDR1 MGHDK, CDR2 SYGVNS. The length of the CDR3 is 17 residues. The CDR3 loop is CASSDLLAGAGNNEQFF. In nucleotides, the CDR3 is TGTGCCAGCAGTGATCTTCTAGCGGGAGCGGGAAACAATGAGCAGTTCTTC.

CDR3 sequence reads: CASSFGQGIEYEQYF. The CDR3, as DNA: TGTGCCAGCAGCTTTGGACAGGGAATCGAGTACGAGCAGTACTTC. V is TRBV7-2 and J is TRBJ2-7, with 8 nucleotides matching TRBD1. The ends lost 3 bases at V and 4 bases at J; junction bases unmatched: 8. CDR3 length: 15 amino acids. Germline V CDR1 and CDR2: SGHTA, FQGNSA.